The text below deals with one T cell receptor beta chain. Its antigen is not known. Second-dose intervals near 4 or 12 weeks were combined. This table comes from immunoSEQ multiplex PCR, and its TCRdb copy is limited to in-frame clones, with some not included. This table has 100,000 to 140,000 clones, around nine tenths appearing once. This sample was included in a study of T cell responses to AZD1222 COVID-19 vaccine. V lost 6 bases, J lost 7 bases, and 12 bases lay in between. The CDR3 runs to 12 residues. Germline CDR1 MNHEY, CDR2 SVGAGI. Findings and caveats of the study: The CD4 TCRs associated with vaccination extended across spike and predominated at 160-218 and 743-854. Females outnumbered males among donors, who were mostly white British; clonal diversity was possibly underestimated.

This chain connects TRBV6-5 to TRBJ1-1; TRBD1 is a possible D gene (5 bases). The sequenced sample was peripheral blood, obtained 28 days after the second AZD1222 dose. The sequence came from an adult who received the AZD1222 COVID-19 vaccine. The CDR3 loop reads CASSSVGDEAFF. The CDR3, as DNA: TGTGCCAGCAGCTCCGTAGGGGATGAAGCTTTCTTT.